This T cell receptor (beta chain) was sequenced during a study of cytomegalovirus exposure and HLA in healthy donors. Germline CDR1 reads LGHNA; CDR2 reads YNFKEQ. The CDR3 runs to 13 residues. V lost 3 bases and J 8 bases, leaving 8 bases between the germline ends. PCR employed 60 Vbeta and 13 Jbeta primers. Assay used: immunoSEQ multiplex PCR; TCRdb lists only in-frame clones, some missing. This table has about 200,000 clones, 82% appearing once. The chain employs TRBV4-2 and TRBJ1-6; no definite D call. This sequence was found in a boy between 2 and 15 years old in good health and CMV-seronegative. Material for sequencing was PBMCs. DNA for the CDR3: TGTGCCAGCAGCCAGGGTACAGATTCACCCCTCCACTTT. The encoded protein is CASSQGTDSPLHF.